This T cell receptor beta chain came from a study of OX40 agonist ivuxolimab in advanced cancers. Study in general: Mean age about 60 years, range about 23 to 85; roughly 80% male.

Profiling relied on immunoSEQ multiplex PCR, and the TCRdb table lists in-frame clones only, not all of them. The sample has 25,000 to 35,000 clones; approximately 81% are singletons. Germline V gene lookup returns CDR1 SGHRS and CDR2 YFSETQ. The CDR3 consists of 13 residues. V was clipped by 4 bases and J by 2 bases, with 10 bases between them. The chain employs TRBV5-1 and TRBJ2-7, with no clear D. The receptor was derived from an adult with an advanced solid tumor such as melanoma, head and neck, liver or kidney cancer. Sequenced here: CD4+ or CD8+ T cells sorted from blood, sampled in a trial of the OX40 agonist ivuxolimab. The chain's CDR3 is CASSGEPTYEQYF. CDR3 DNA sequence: TGCGCCAGCAGCGGCGAACCCACCTACGAGCAGTACTTC.